What follows are 21 T cell receptor beta chains derived from one specimen sequenced in a study of Graves' ophthalmopathy and Graves' hyperthyroidism. The authors amplified TCR beta CDR3 regions, and they did so from RNA transcripts for repertoire sequencing. Investigators did first-round RT-PCR with HTBI primers, then second-round multiplex PCR. TCRdb ran MiXCR on the multiplex PCR reads and lists one entry per CDR3 protein. Among 30,000 to 50,000 distinct CDR3 sequences listed, approximately 46% were seen once. The sequenced sample was peripheral blood. Source of these receptors: an adult woman with stable Graves' hyperthyroidism.

As regards this clonotype: An end of the junction does not agree with germline; a read error may underlie this. The CDR3 DNA reads TGTGCCAGCAGCTTAGCGCGGGCGTGGGGCACTGAAGCTTCCTTT. Translating gives CASSLARAWGTEASF. The chain carries TRBV7-6 and TRBJ1-1; D is possibly TRBD1 (5 bases). This CDR3 has 15 residues. Germline V CDR1 and CDR2: SGHVS, FNYEAQ.

J is TRBJ2-2 and V is TRBV19; the D gene is possibly TRBD2 (6 bases). Germline values: CDR1 LNHDA, CDR2 SQIVND (reference sequence). The CDR3 extends over 12 amino acids. Trimming removed 7 bases from V and 6 bases from J, with 9 bases in between. Written as DNA, the CDR3 is TGTGCCAGTAACGGGAGCGCCGGGGAGCTGTTTTTT. This translates into CASNGSAGELFF.

This clonotype is medium-sized by share. The chain is built from TRBV2 and TRBJ2-5; D may be TRBD2 (5 bases). V was pared by 6 bases and J by 5 bases, with 16 bases between. Germline V gene sequence: CDR1 SNHLY, CDR2 FYNNEI. The CDR3 is made up of 14 amino acids. Written as DNA, the CDR3 is TGTGCCAGCAGACGCGACGGGGTTATTGAGACCCAGTACTTC. Protein: CASRRDGVIETQYF.

At least ten counts were recorded for this clonotype. The chain is built from TRBV6-6 and TRBJ1-2; D gene ambiguous. Germline CDR1 is MNHNY and CDR2 is SVGAGI (reference sequence). V lost 0 bases and J 8 bases, leaving 10 bases between the germline ends. The CDR3 has 13 residues. This CDR3 reads CASSYSITGGYTF. DNA of the CDR3: TGTGCCAGCAGTTACTCGATTACGGGAGGCTACACCTTC.

This clonotype was seen many times. The rearrangement links TRBV19 to TRBJ1-5; D may be TRBD1 (5 bases). CDR3 length: 17 residues. From germline, CDR1 is LNHDA and CDR2 SQIVND (reference sequence). V gave up 2 bases and J gave up 2 bases, with 16 bases separating them. As DNA, the CDR3 is TGTGCCAGTAGTATAATAAAGACAGTCCAAGGCAATCAGCCCCAGCATTTT. Encoded protein: CASSIIKTVQGNQPQHF.

The V gene is TRBV2, the J gene TRBJ2-7; 11 positions match TRBD1. The CDR3 covers 13 residues. Trimming removed 7 bases from V and 3 bases from J; junction bases left unmatched: 2. Germline CDR1 reads SNHLY; CDR2 reads FYNNEI. CDR3 amino acids: CASTGQGVYEQYF. Here the CDR3 DNA reads TGTGCCAGCACGGGACAGGGGGTCTACGAGCAGTACTTC.

This clonotype was seen at least ten times. The rearrangement links TRBV7-6 to TRBJ2-2; 7 nucleotides match TRBD2. Germline CDR1 and CDR2: SGHVS and FNYEAQ. V trimming: 5 bases; J trimming: 2 bases; junction bases outside the gene matches: 5. This CDR3 is 15 amino acids long. This chain's CDR3 is CASSPRLANTGELFF. The CDR3, as DNA: TGTGCCAGCAGCCCGAGACTAGCTAACACCGGGGAGCTGTTTTTT.

This clonotype occurred many times. This chain connects TRBV5-1 to TRBJ1-2, with 7 nucleotides matching TRBD1. Trimming took 7 bases from V and 8 from J; bases not matched to a gene: 11. The CDR3 loop spans 13 amino acids. From germline, CDR1 is SGHRS and CDR2 YFSETQ. The CDR3 sequence is CASGPDRTRGYTF. In DNA, the CDR3 is TGCGCCAGCGGCCCGGACAGGACGAGGGGCTACACCTTC.

This clonotype came up many times. This chain connects TRBV6-5 to TRBJ2-6; 11 nucleotides match TRBD1. Unmatched junction bases numbered 8, after V lost 1 base and J lost 3 bases. This CDR3 is 19 amino acids long. The germline V gene has CDR1 MNHEY and CDR2 SVGAGI. The CDR3 spells CASSYWRTGGIGGANVLTF. CDR3 nucleotide sequence: TGTGCCAGCAGTTACTGGAGGACAGGGGGCATCGGTGGGGCCAACGTCCTGACTTTC.

The genes are TRBV28 and TRBJ2-1; 8 nucleotides match TRBD2. Germline V gene sequence: CDR1 MDHEN, CDR2 SYDVKM. The CDR3 length is 13 residues. The CDR3, as DNA: TGTGCAAACGCGGGTAGCGGGGAGGATGAGCAGTTCTTC. Its protein is CANAGSGEDEQFF.

The chain employs TRBV12-3 or TRBV12-4 and TRBJ2-7; 7 bases agree with TRBD1. The CDR3 covers 14 residues. With 6 bases clipped from V and 1 base from J, the junction kept 6 bases outside the gene matches. The CDR3 coding sequence is TGTGCCAGCAGGTCGGGACAGCTGTCCTACGAGCAGTACTTC. Amino acids: CASRSGQLSYEQYF.

The J gene is TRBJ1-1, the V gene TRBV5-1; 9 positions match TRBD1. CDR3 length: 14 residues. With V trimmed by 4 bases and J by 4 bases, 5 bases remained unmatched. The germline gives CDR1 SGHRS, CDR2 YFSETQ. In nucleotides, the CDR3 is TGCGCCAGCAGCCCCGGACAGGGGAGCACTGAAGCTTTCTTT. It translates to CASSPGQGSTEAFF.

The chain has TRBV7-6 and TRBJ2-7; possibly TRBD2 for D (6 bases). Germline V gene sequence: CDR1 SGHVS, CDR2 FNYEAQ. CDR3 size: 16 residues. V was shortened by 5 bases and J by 2 bases, with 19 bases between the two germline ends. The CDR3 DNA reads as TGTGCCAGCAGCGACAGCGTTGAGCTAGCGACCTACGAGCAGTACTTC. It codes for CASSDSVELATYEQYF. Based on the CDR3 plus reference TRBV7-6 and TRBJ2-7, the full variable domain is GAGVSQSPRYKVTKRGQDVALRCDPISGHVSLYWYRQALGQGPEFLTYFNYEAQQDKSGLPNDRFSAERPEGSISTLTIQRTEQRDSAMYRCASSDSVELATYEQYFGPGTRLTVT.

This clonotype came up once. The chain joins TRBV7-8 to TRBJ2-7, with 8 bases aligning to TRBD2. The CDR3 length is 13 residues. Germline V gene data show CDR1 as SGHVS and CDR2 as FQNEAQ. V lost 5 bases, J lost 4 bases, and 4 bases stayed unmatched. CDR3 bases: TGTGCCAGCAGCCCGGGGGGGGCGTACGAGCAGTACTTC. Protein sequence: CASSPGGAYEQYF.

The rearrangement uses TRBV20-1 and TRBJ2-7, with 7 bases aligning to TRBD1. J gave up 0 bases and V 2 bases, and 10 bases lay outside the gene matches. This CDR3 has 16 amino acids. Germline lookup yields CDR1 DFQATT and CDR2 SNEGSKA (reference sequence). CDR3 in amino acids: CSARPGTDLDSYEQYF. The DNA for the CDR3 is TGCAGTGCTAGACCCGGGACAGACCTAGACTCCTACGAGCAGTACTTC.

The V call is TRBV24-1, the J call TRBJ1-2; 12 positions match TRBD1. The CDR3 runs to 15 residues. J was trimmed by 7 bases and V by 6 bases; bases with no gene match: 8. Germline CDR1 reads KGHDR; CDR2 reads SFDVKD. The CDR3 DNA sequence: TGTGCCACCAGTTCTGGGACAGGGGGCGCATCTGGCTACACCTTC. Translating it yields CATSSGTGGASGYTF.

Note on this clonotype: Relative to the germline gene, one junction end is altered; a read error may explain this. This chain links TRBV28 with TRBJ2-7, with D hard to call. Germline CDR1 and CDR2: MDHEN and SYDVKM. This CDR3 is 11 amino acids long. CDR3 DNA sequence: TGTGCCGGCAGCAAAGTGGCCAAGCAGTACTTC. It specifies CAGSKVAKQYF.

This clonotype was observed at least ten times. V usage is TRBV15 and J usage is TRBJ2-3; 12 bases match TRBD2. Trimming took 0 bases from V and 3 from J; bases not matched to a gene: 10. The CDR3 has 19 residues. Germline CDR1 is LNHNV and CDR2 is YYDKDF (reference sequence). The CDR3: CATSRDGASGRAGTDTQYF. As DNA, the CDR3 is TGTGCCACCAGCAGAGATGGGGCTAGCGGGAGGGCCGGAACAGATACGCAGTATTTT.

This clonotype was counted ten times or more. The J gene is TRBJ1-2, the V gene TRBV12-3 or TRBV12-4; D gene ambiguous. The CDR3 extends over 13 amino acids. Trimming took 6 bases from V and 4 from J, leaving 12 bases between them. CDR3 nucleotide sequence: TGTGCCAGCAGGGACGGACGGCTCTATGGCTACACCTTC. It yields the protein CASRDGRLYGYTF.

Of note for this clonotype: A much more abundant neighbour one base away suggests this may be a read error. J is TRBJ1-3 and V is TRBV6-5; the match to TRBD1 covers 7 bases. CDR3 length: 17 residues. Germline CDR1 MNHEY, CDR2 SVGAGI. V lost 10 bases and J lost 2; bases outside the gene matches: 17. CDR3 loop: CATRVGGRGIPGNTIYF. The CDR3 region has the DNA TGTGCCACCAGGGTGGGCGGCAGGGGGATTCCTGGAAACACCATATATTTT.

V and J are TRBV7-9 and TRBJ2-5; 9 bases match TRBD2. The germline CDR1 and CDR2 sequences are SEHNR and FQNEAQ (reference sequence). V was clipped by 3 bases and J by 9 bases; unmatched bases: 14. The CDR3 has 16 amino acids. CDR3 residues: CASSFSGAAGGRSQYF. The CDR3 region has the DNA TGTGCCAGCAGCTTCTCCGGGGCCGCGGGAGGGAGATCCCAGTACTTC. The whole variable domain, filled in from reference TRBV7-9 and TRBJ2-5, reads DTGVSQNPRHKITKRGQNVTFRCDPISEHNRLYWYRQTLGQGPEFLTYFQNEAQLEKSRLLSDRFSAERPKGSFSTLEIQRTEQGDSAMYLCASSFSGAAGGRSQYFGPGTRLLVL.